The sequence of this TCR beta chain was determined in a study of identical twins. Regarding the study as a whole: Fewer insertions characterized abundant cord blood beta clonotypes, whereas memory repertoires showed none. Compared with models, monozygotic twins showed more out-of-frame TCR alpha sharing. The conclusions drew on cross-sectional statistical analysis instead of tracking the same donors.

Healthy Caucasians, and only they, were the donors. TCRdb independently ran MiXCR on the 5' RACE reads; one entry per CDR3 protein. The sample holds some 710,000 distinct CDR3 sequences, 5.5% to 6.5% seen once. This clonotype was recorded at least ten times. The target antigen is unknown. The sequencing sample was made of naive T cells sorted from blood. This receptor was identified in a man between 18 and 35 years old in good health.

This CDR3 is CSAALAGELFF. The DNA of the CDR3 is TGCAGTGCTGCCTTGGCCGGGGAGCTGTTTTTT. The rearrangement uses TRBV20-1 and TRBJ2-2; the D is unclear. The CDR3 totals 11 residues. From germline, CDR1 is DFQATT and CDR2 SNEGSKA (reference sequence). Trimming stripped 5 bases from V and 6 bases from J, with 7 bases between.